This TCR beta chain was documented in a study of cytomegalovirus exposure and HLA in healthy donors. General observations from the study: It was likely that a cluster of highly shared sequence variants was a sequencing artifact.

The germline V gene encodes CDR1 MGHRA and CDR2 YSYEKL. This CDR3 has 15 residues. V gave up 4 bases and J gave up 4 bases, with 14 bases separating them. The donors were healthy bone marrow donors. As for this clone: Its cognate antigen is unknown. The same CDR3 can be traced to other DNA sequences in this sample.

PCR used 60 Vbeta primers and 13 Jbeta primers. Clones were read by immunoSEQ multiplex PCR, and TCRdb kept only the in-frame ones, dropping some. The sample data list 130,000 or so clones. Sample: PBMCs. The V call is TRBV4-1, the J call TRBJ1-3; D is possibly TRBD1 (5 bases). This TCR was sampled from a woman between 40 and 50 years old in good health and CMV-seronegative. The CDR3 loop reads CASSREGHGGNTIYF. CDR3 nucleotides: TGCGCCAGCAGCCGGGAGGGGCACGGAGGAAACACCATATATTTT.